These T cell receptor beta chains were read from a single sample in a study of blood T cell repertoires in COVID-19. Assay: immunoSEQ multiplex PCR; the TCRdb copy retains only in-frame clones and omits some. There are 100,000 to 110,000 clones in the sample; around four fifths occur only once, and about an eighth lies in the top ten. The sequencing sample was made of peripheral blood. The origin of the receptors is a woman in her seventies with acute or convalescent COVID-19. Both conserved end residues are part of each CDR3. The order of the fields is clone size, V gene, J gene, D gene, CDR3 DNA, CDR3 protein. D genes are given only for firm matches. A clone size is listed for some rows: how often the clone was seen (once, few, many), or a class if it is expanded.

once	TRBV15	TRBJ1-2	NA	TGTGCCACCAGCAGAGACTTAAGTACAGGATTGGGTGGCTACACCTTC	CATSRDLSTGLGGYTF
NA	TRBV19	TRBJ2-7	NA	TGTGCCAGTAGTATGAACCAGGGTCCTCTCTACGAGCAGTACTTC	CASSMNQGPLYEQYF
NA	TRBV18	TRBJ2-5	NA	TGTGCCAGCTCACCAGGCCACCCCCAGGGGACCCAGTACTTC	CASSPGHPQGTQYF
NA	TRBV6-6	TRBJ1-2	TRBD1	TGTGCCAGCAGTCTTTCCATGACAGGGGATTTTAACTATGGCTACACCTTC	CASSLSMTGDFNYGYTF
NA	TRBV6-5	TRBJ1-6	NA	TGTGCCAGCAGTTCTGGGGCTGAGGTTTCACCCCTCCACTTT	CASSSGAEVSPLHF
NA	TRBV2	TRBJ1-1	TRBD1	TGTGCCAGCAGCTGGACAGGGAGCGGCACTGAAGCTTTCTTT	CASSWTGSGTEAFF
once	TRBV25-1	TRBJ1-1	NA	TGTGCCAGCAGCCCCGCAGGGTATCTCACTGAAGCTTTCTTT	CASSPAGYLTEAFF
NA	TRBV3-1/TRBV3-2	TRBJ2-4	TRBD2	TGTGCCAGCAGCCCACAAGCGGGGGGGGTATCGGCAGCCAAAAACATTCAGTACTTC	CASSPQAGGVSAAKNIQYF
medium-sized	TRBV27	TRBJ2-3	TRBD2	TGTGCCAGCAGTTTTGGGGCGGGGGGCACAGATACGCAGTATTTT	CASSFGAGGTDTQYF
NA	TRBV14	TRBJ1-1	NA	TGTGCCAGCAGCCAAGGGGGCAGGGCTATTGGGACTGAAGCTTTCTTT	CASSQGGRAIGTEAFF
NA	TRBV19	TRBJ2-5	TRBD2	TGTGCCAGTAGTATAGATCGGGGACTAGCGGGGGGGCCCACTCAAGAGACCCAGTACTTC	CASSIDRGLAGGPTQETQYF
NA	TRBV7-7	TRBJ1-3	TRBD1	TGTGCCAGCAGCCCTGGGACAGCAACTGGAAACACCATATATTTT	CASSPGTATGNTIYF
few	TRBV4-2	TRBJ1-5	NA	TGTGCCAGCAGCCAAGGAGGGACGGACTATAGCAATCAGCCCCAGCATTTT	CASSQGGTDYSNQPQHF
NA	TRBV19	TRBJ2-4	TRBD2	TGTGCCAGTAATGCCGGGGGGTTTAACATTCAGTACTTC	CASNAGGFNIQYF
NA	TRBV6-4	TRBJ2-3	TRBD1	TGTGCCAGCAGTGACCGAGCCGGGACAGGGGGCAGAGATACGCAGTATTTT	CASSDRAGTGGRDTQYF
once	TRBV7-2	TRBJ1-2	NA	TGTGCCAGCAGCCGGGGGATGGGGGGCTACACCTTC	CASSRGMGGYTF
NA	TRBV19	TRBJ1-4	NA	TGTGCCAGTACAGAACAGCCGGATGAAAAACTGTTTTTT	CASTEQPDEKLFF